The 25 T cell receptor beta chains reported below all come from one sample, sequenced in a study of blood T cell repertoires in COVID-19. TCRdb's table, derived via immunoSEQ multiplex PCR, lists solely in-frame clones and lacks some. The table has 270,000 or so clones, roughly 81% seen once. Sequencing was performed on PBMCs or T cells enriched from blood (not recorded which). These receptors came from a woman in her fifties or sixties who had been exposed to COVID-19.

In this sample, this clone turned up a few times. This sequence joins TRBV27 and TRBJ1-3; a weak D match, TRBD1 (5 bases). CDR3 length equals 17 residues. Per germline, CDR1 MNHEY and CDR2 SMNVEV (reference sequence). V lost 11 bases and J lost 0, with 23 bases in between. The CDR3 sequence is CAGPNRFSDVSGNTIYF. The DNA for the CDR3 is TGTGCCGGACCAAACAGGTTCTCGGATGTCTCTGGAAACACCATATATTTT.

The rearrangement joins TRBV19 to TRBJ2-6; 9 nucleotides line up with TRBD1. The germline gives CDR1 LNHDA, CDR2 SQIVND (reference sequence). J lost 3 bases, V lost 6 bases, and 9 bases had no gene match. This CDR3 has 17 amino acids. The CDR3 loop is CASSPRRTGDGANVLTF. Written as DNA, the CDR3 is TGTGCCAGTAGCCCCAGGAGGACAGGGGATGGGGCCAACGTCCTGACTTTC.

The chain combines TRBV11-2 with TRBJ2-3; 8 bases are a match to TRBD2. Germline V gene lookup returns CDR1 SGHAT and CDR2 FQNNGV. J lost 1 base, V lost 5 bases, and 8 bases had no gene match. The CDR3 extends over 16 amino acids. CDR3 sequence: CASSASGSGGTDTQYF. For the CDR3, the DNA is TGTGCCAGCAGCGCCTCGGGTAGCGGGGGCACAGATACGCAGTATTTT.

The chain has TRBV9 and TRBJ1-6; 7 bases agree with TRBD1. The CDR3 contains 15 residues. CDR1 SGDLS and CDR2 YYNGEE come from the germline V gene. J was trimmed by 8 bases and V by 2 bases; bases with no gene match: 7. CDR3 DNA sequence: TGTGCCAGCAGCGTCCGTGGACAGGCGGATTCACCCCTCCACTTT. Its translation is CASSVRGQADSPLHF.

The rearrangement joins TRBV6-5 to TRBJ1-6; D perhaps matches TRBD1 (5 bases). From germline, CDR1 is MNHEY and CDR2 SVGAGI. V shed 4 bases and J shed 1 base, with 11 bases lying between them. This CDR3 has 16 amino acids. The CDR3, as DNA: TGTGCCAGCAGTTTACGGGGGGTATCCTATAATTCACCCCTCCACTTT. Amino acids: CASSLRGVSYNSPLHF.

V gene TRBV28 combines with J gene TRBJ1-1; TRBD1 aligns across 7 bases. The CDR3 extends over 14 amino acids. The V segment lost 2 bases and the J segment 1 base; nucleotides outside the gene matches: 1. From germline, CDR1 is MDHEN and CDR2 SYDVKM. CDR3 sequence: CASSLQGGNTEAFF. Written as DNA, the CDR3 is TGTGCCAGCAGTTTACAGGGGGGGAACACTGAAGCTTTCTTT.

The chain has TRBV18 and TRBJ1-2; 9 nucleotides line up with TRBD1. CDR1 is KGHSH, CDR2 LQKENI, per germline. Trimming cost V 1 base and J 1 base; bases outside gene matches: 16. This CDR3 region has 20 residues. DNA for the CDR3: TGTGCCAGCTCACCACTCACTATGACCGGGACAGGGAATCGTAACTATGGCTACACCTTC. This sequence encodes CASSPLTMTGTGNRNYGYTF.

The rearrangement uses TRBV27 and TRBJ2-5; 8 bases fit TRBD2. The CDR3 loop spans 15 amino acids. Trimming took 2 bases from V and 2 from J; bases not matched to a gene: 4. CDR1 is MNHEY and CDR2 is SMNVEV in the germline V gene (reference sequence). CDR3 sequence (DNA): TGTGCCAGCAGTTTAACAGCGGGGGAACAAGAGACCCAGTACTTC. Translated, it gives CASSLTAGEQETQYF.

This clone was observed a few times. This sample includes further DNA sequences coding for the same CDR3. The chain combines TRBV7-2 with TRBJ1-2, with 8 bases fitting TRBD1. CDR1 is SGHTA, CDR2 FQGNSA, per germline. The CDR3 is made up of 14 amino acids. After removal of 5 bases from V and 2 bases from J, the junction contained 4 bases not matched to a gene. CDR3 DNA sequence: TGTGCCAGCAGCCTAGGACAGGGCAACTATGGCTACACCTTC. Its protein is CASSLGQGNYGYTF.

The V and J genes are TRBV10-1 and TRBJ2-2; tentatively, D is TRBD1 (6 bases). Germline CDR1 reads WNHNN; CDR2 reads SYGVQD (reference sequence). The CDR3 is 15 amino acids. V was trimmed by 6 bases and J by 2 bases, leaving 13 bases between them. CDR3 amino acids: CASRPGQSNTGELFF. The CDR3 DNA sequence: TGCGCCAGCAGACCGGGACAATCTAACACCGGGGAGCTGTTTTTT.

This chain connects TRBV15 to TRBJ1-1; D unresolved. V was trimmed by 1 base and J by 2 bases, leaving 11 bases between them. Germline V gene lookup returns CDR1 LNHNV and CDR2 YYDKDF (reference sequence). The CDR3 is 15 amino acids. The CDR3 loop is CATSRVSGGNTEAFF. The CDR3 region has the DNA TGTGCCACCAGCAGAGTATCCGGAGGCAACACTGAAGCTTTCTTT. Combining the CDR3 with reference TRBV15 and TRBJ1-1 gives the whole variable domain DAMVIQNPRYQVTQFGKPVTLSCSQTLNHNVMYWYQQKSSQAPKLLFHYYDKDFNNEADTPDNFQSRRPNTSFCFLDIRSPGLGDTAMYLCATSRVSGGNTEAFFGQGTRLTVV.

This clone came up once. The chain joins TRBV5-6 to TRBJ1-1, with 8 bases lining up with TRBD1. The V and J ends lost 4 bases and 0 bases, in that order; junction bases with no gene match: 2. CDR3 length equals 14 residues. Germline CDR1 reads SGHDT; CDR2 reads YYEEEE. CDR3 sequence: CASSRQGMNTEAFF. CDR3 sequence (DNA): TGTGCCAGCAGCAGACAGGGGATGAACACTGAAGCTTTCTTT.

The V call is TRBV12-3 or TRBV12-4, the J call TRBJ2-3; 7 positions match TRBD1. The V gene end was trimmed by 6 bases and the J gene end by 1 base; junction bases not matched to a gene: 1. The CDR3 loop spans 13 amino acids. The DNA of the CDR3 is TGTGCCAGCAGAGGACAGGGCACAGATACGCAGTATTTT. It translates to CASRGQGTDTQYF.

The CDR3 DNA sequence: TGTGCCAGCAGCGCGGGACCCCGAGGCGATGAGCAGTTCTTC. Translation gives CASSAGPRGDEQFF. V and J are TRBV7-6 and TRBJ2-1; D may be TRBD2 (6 bases). V was shortened by 5 bases and J by 8 bases, with 16 bases between the two germline ends. CDR1 is SGHVS and CDR2 is FNYEAQ in the germline V gene. The length of the CDR3 is 14 residues.

This chain joins TRBV28 and TRBJ1-1; tentative D call: TRBD1 (5 bases). V was cut by 5 bases and J by 5 bases, with 12 bases left in between. The CDR3 extends over 13 amino acids. Germline lookup yields CDR1 MDHEN and CDR2 SYDVKM. In DNA form, the CDR3 reads TGTGCCAGCAGTCAAAGGGGAAGGACTGAAGCTTTCTTT. As protein: CASSQRGRTEAFF.

V and J are TRBV18 and TRBJ2-1, with 10 bases matching TRBD1. CDR1 and CDR2 from the germline V gene are KGHSH and LQKENI. The CDR3 covers 15 residues. The trim removed 2 bases at V and 9 bases at J, leaving 7 bases unmatched. CDR3 sequence: CASSPGRQGALEQFF. In DNA, the CDR3 is TGTGCCAGCTCACCAGGGAGACAGGGGGCTCTTGAGCAGTTCTTC.

The chain joins TRBV13 to TRBJ2-1; 8 bases match TRBD1. The CDR3 consists of 15 residues. The germline V gene has CDR1 PRHDT and CDR2 FYEKMQ (reference sequence). The junction had 8 bases not matched to a gene; V was cut back by 3 bases and J by 7 bases. The CDR3 sequence is CASSLGGQGRNEQFF. The CDR3 bases are TGTGCCAGCAGCTTGGGCGGACAGGGTCGGAATGAGCAGTTCTTC.

V is TRBV2 and J is TRBJ1-4; D remains unclear. This CDR3 is built from 15 residues. Looked up from germline, CDR1 is SNHLY and CDR2 is FYNNEI. The V end lost 2 bases, the J end lost 6 bases, and 13 bases lay between the germline ends. In nucleotides, the CDR3 is TGTGCCAGCAGTGAACGAAGAGGGCTGTATGAAAAACTGTTTTTT. Translated: CASSERRGLYEKLFF.

The rearrangement uses TRBV5-4 and TRBJ2-5; 11 nucleotides agree with TRBD2. Germline-derived CDR1 and CDR2 are SGHNT and YYREEE (reference sequence). The V and J ends lost 8 bases and 5 bases, in that order; junction bases with no gene match: 8. The CDR3 sequence is 14 residues long. The CDR3 loop reads CASHSGGARETQYF. CDR3 coding DNA: TGTGCCAGTCATAGCGGGGGGGCCCGGGAGACCCAGTACTTC.

V is TRBV5-8 and J is TRBJ1-2, with 7 positions matching TRBD1. The CDR3 runs to 12 residues. In germline, CDR1 is SGHTS, CDR2 YDEGEE. J lost 4 bases, V lost 5 bases, and 2 bases had no gene match. The CDR3 DNA reads TGTGCCAGCAGGGGACAGTTCTATGGCTACACCTTC. This codes for CASRGQFYGYTF.

The V and J genes are TRBV9 and TRBJ1-3, with TRBD1 as a possible D gene (5 bases). Trimming stripped 2 bases from V and 0 bases from J, with 15 bases between. Germline CDR1 is SGDLS and CDR2 is YYNGEE. The CDR3 is 17 amino acids. This CDR3 reads CASSVGGARYSGNTIYF. The DNA of the CDR3 is TGTGCCAGCAGCGTCGGTGGGGCCCGTTACTCTGGAAACACCATATATTTT.

This chain connects TRBV9 to TRBJ2-1; D is possibly TRBD2 (5 bases). V was pared by 3 bases and J by 0 bases, with 10 bases between. Germline-derived CDR1 and CDR2 are SGDLS and YYNGEE. The CDR3 sequence is 15 residues long. The CDR3 spells CASSDRGLSYNEQFF. Here the CDR3 DNA reads TGTGCCAGCAGCGATCGGGGTCTCTCCTACAATGAGCAGTTCTTC.

This clone was seen only a few times. The chain has TRBV5-1 and TRBJ1-1; D uncertain. The CDR3 contains 14 residues. V lost 1 base, J lost 1 base, and 8 bases lay in between. Germline V gene data show CDR1 as SGHRS and CDR2 as YFSETQ. The CDR3 sequence is CASSLSSANTEAFF. In DNA form, the CDR3 reads TGCGCCAGCAGCTTGTCGAGCGCGAACACTGAAGCTTTCTTT.

The chain couples TRBV4-3 to TRBJ1-2; maybe TRBD1 (5 bases). V lost 1 base and J 5 bases, leaving 8 bases between the germline ends. Germline V CDR1 and CDR2: LGHNA, YSLEER. The CDR3 runs 13 residues. DNA of the CDR3: TGCGCCAGCAGCCAAGGCAGGGAATATGGCTACACCTTC. This encodes CASSQGREYGYTF.

The chain joins TRBV5-4 to TRBJ1-2; possibly TRBD1 for D (5 bases). The CDR3 covers 14 residues. The V and J ends lost 2 bases and 6 bases respectively, with 14 bases between them. Germline V gene sequence: CDR1 SGHNT, CDR2 YYREEE (reference sequence). CDR3 DNA: TGTGCCAGCAGCTTTGGGCGGGAGACAGATGGCTACACCTTC. The encoded protein is CASSFGRETDGYTF.